Following are 11 T cell receptor beta chains from one sample sequenced in a study of liver allograft versus peripheral blood T cells. Study as a whole: In transplanted livers, T cell receptor repertoires were compared with those found in the recipients' peripheral blood.

TCRdb processed the reads anew with MiXCR; each CDR3 protein has one entry. The sample shows about 12,000 distinct CDR3 sequences, 25% to 35% of them seen only once. These receptors came from a human patient who had a liver transplant. The T cells may come from the graft donor.

Within the sample, this clonotype is medium-sized (0.01 to 0.1%). This sequence joins TRBV6-2 or TRBV6-3 and TRBJ2-3; D ambiguous. Trimming took off 2 bases at V and 2 bases at J, with 20 bases between the two ends. The CDR3 consists of 18 residues. Germline assignment: CDR1 MNHEY and CDR2 SVGEGT. The CDR3 DNA reads TGTGCCAGCAGTTACCCCATCCCGTTTGGCTCCTCCACAGATACGCAGTATTTT. Translating gives CASSYPIPFGSSTDTQYF.

The count of this clonotype is one. The rearrangement links TRBV11-2 to TRBJ1-1; 10 bases are a match to TRBD1. V shed 4 bases, J shed 1 base, and the junction held 3 bases outside the gene matches. Germline V lookup: CDR1 SGHAT, CDR2 FQNNGV. The CDR3 has 15 residues. The CDR3 DNA follows: TGTGCCAGCAGCTGGGGGACAGGGGCGAACACTGAAGCTTTCTTT. Encoded protein: CASSWGTGANTEAFF.

By sample fraction, this clonotype is medium-sized. The chain links TRBV19 to TRBJ1-2; no clear D. The CDR3 is made up of 15 amino acids. Germline CDR1 LNHDA, CDR2 SQIVND (reference sequence). Trimming shortened V by 5 bases and J by 3 bases, and 16 bases separated the two germline ends. DNA of the CDR3: TGTGCCAGTAGTCCCCGGTTCGACGGAGACTATGGCTACACCTTC. Protein: CASSPRFDGDYGYTF. Variable domain in full (rest from reference TRBV19 and TRBJ1-2): DGGITQSPKYLFRKEGQNVTLSCEQNLNHDAMYWYRQDPGQGLRLIYYSQIVNDFQKGDIAEGYSVSREKKESFPLTVTSAQKNPTAFYLCASSPRFDGDYGYTFGSGTRLTVV.

The V and J genes are TRBV11-2 and TRBJ2-4; 8 nucleotides agree with TRBD1. CDR1 is SGHAT and CDR2 is FQNNGV in the germline V gene. The CDR3 length is 15 residues. V shed 1 base and J 8 bases; nucleotides not matched to a gene: 7. This CDR3 reads CASSLVKGQVDIQYF. The CDR3, as DNA: TGTGCCAGCAGCTTAGTGAAGGGACAGGTCGACATTCAGTACTTC.

This clonotype was recorded many times. J is TRBJ1-1 and V is TRBV5-6; tentatively, D is TRBD1 (5 bases). The V gene's germline CDR1 is SGHDT and CDR2 YYEEEE. Trimming removed 4 bases from V and 4 bases from J, with 14 bases in between. This CDR3 comprises 14 residues. CDR3 sequence reads: CASSPAGASTEAFF. Written as DNA, the CDR3 is TGTGCCAGCAGCCCCGCCGGGGCGAGCACTGAAGCTTTCTTT.

In its sample, this clonotype is medium-sized. The chain employs TRBV18 and TRBJ1-2; the match to TRBD1 covers 7 bases. V lost 3 bases and J lost 4; bases outside the gene matches: 5. There are 14 residues in the CDR3. Germline-derived CDR1 and CDR2 are KGHSH and LQKENI. CDR3 in amino acids: CASSPETGSYGYTF. In DNA form, the CDR3 reads TGTGCCAGCTCACCGGAGACAGGGTCCTATGGCTACACCTTC.

In this sample, this clonotype turned up a few times. The gene calls are TRBV11-1 and TRBJ2-3, with 14 nucleotides matching TRBD2. This CDR3 contains 17 residues. Germline trimming cut 1 base from V and 3 bases from J; bases unmatched to any gene: 3. CDR1 is SGHAT and CDR2 is FQDESV in the germline V gene (reference sequence). This chain's CDR3 is CASSLGGLAGVTDTQYF. In DNA form, the CDR3 reads TGTGCCAGCAGCTTAGGGGGACTAGCGGGAGTGACAGATACGCAGTATTTT.

This clonotype showed up many times. The chain couples TRBV27 to TRBJ2-7; TRBD2 matches at 9 bases. Germline trimming cut 5 bases from V and 9 bases from J; bases unmatched to any gene: 5. The germline CDR1 and CDR2 sequences are MNHEY and SMNVEV (reference sequence). The CDR3 is made up of 12 amino acids. The CDR3 sequence is CASSGTSIVQYF. DNA for the CDR3: TGTGCCAGCAGTGGGACTAGCATCGTGCAGTACTTC.

The rearrangement links TRBV20-1 to TRBJ1-3, with D possibly being TRBD1 (6 bases). The CDR3 consists of 17 residues. V lost 6 bases and J lost 0, with 21 bases in between. The germline V gene has CDR1 DFQATT and CDR2 SNEGSKA (reference sequence). CDR3 coding DNA: TGCAGTGCCGTTGATATCACAGGGTCTGTCTCTGGAAACACCATATATTTT. This codes for CSAVDITGSVSGNTIYF.

The CDR3 region has the DNA TGTGCCAGCAGGGGGACAGGGGCCTACGAGCAGTACTTC. This encodes CASRGTGAYEQYF. This chain links TRBV27 with TRBJ2-7, with 10 bases that match TRBD1. CDR3 size: 13 residues. V trimming: 6 bases; J trimming: 2 bases; junction bases outside the gene matches: 1. Germline assignment: CDR1 MNHEY and CDR2 SMNVEV (reference sequence).

This clonotype was recorded a few times. This chain uses TRBV6-1 with TRBJ1-5; no firm D call. The germline V gene has CDR1 MNHNS and CDR2 SASEGT. The CDR3 runs 15 residues. The V end lost 3 bases, the J end lost 2 bases, and 11 bases lay between the germline ends. The CDR3 DNA sequence: TGTGCCAGCAGTGATGGCAGTGCGGGCAATCAGCCCCAGCATTTT. Translating gives CASSDGSAGNQPQHF.